A single TCR beta chain is shown here with its context. Its antigen is as yet unknown. This record belongs to a study of shared clonotypes between healthy human individuals. Overall study results and limits: Represented diversity (both genetic and exposure-history) was limited by the small number of donors.

V was pared by 1 base and J by 4 bases, with 13 bases between. Germline V gene sequence: CDR1 MNHEY, CDR2 SMNVEV (reference sequence). The CDR3 extends over 16 amino acids. Deep-level assay runs were performed. Using immunoSEQ multiplex PCR, the repertoire was profiled, and TCRdb retains in-frame clones only, with some absent. The profile covers approximately 1,500,000 clones, with roughly 97% appearing a single time and 0.95% to 1.5% taken by the ten largest. This receptor was obtained from a man aged 25-45 years in good health. Input material: naive CD4+ T cells sorted from blood. Subset defined: CD45RA+ positively selected. The chain couples TRBV27 to TRBJ2-2, with D possibly being TRBD1 or TRBD2 (5 bases each). CDR3 bases: TGTGCCAGCAGTTTATACCGTCTGAGGGGCACCGGGGAGCTGTTTTTT. This sequence encodes CASSLYRLRGTGELFF.